Below, one T cell receptor beta chain is given with its context. Individuals aged about 18 to 90 years were recruited from roughly 23 US areas. Generated by immunoSEQ multiplex PCR, the TCRdb table keeps only in-frame clones and is missing some. The sample comprises about 260,000 clones, about 90% of which are singletons, and 0.85% to 0.9% rests with the top ten. This sample stems from a study of blood T cell repertoires in COVID-19. Germline V lookup: CDR1 LNHDA, CDR2 SQIVND (reference sequence). The ends were cut back, 5 bases at V and 0 bases at J, with 17 bases in the middle. The CDR3 loop spans 17 amino acids.

The chain has TRBV19 and TRBJ1-5; possibly TRBD1 for D (5 bases). The sample was PBMCs or T cells enriched from blood (not recorded which). The receptor's source is a man in his fifties or sixties who had been exposed to COVID-19. The CDR3 sequence is CASSPRGGKYSNQPQHF. For the CDR3, the DNA is TGTGCCAGTAGTCCACGTGGGGGGAAATATAGCAATCAGCCCCAGCATTTT.